The next 9 T cell receptor beta chains were all read from a single sample in a study of graft-versus-host responses after intestinal transplantation. The method was immunoSEQ multiplex PCR; TCRdb's version includes in-frame clones alone and lacks a portion of them. The sample holds roughly 30,000 clones, roughly 80% seen once. These receptors' antigens are unknown. The sample here was unstimulated CD8+ T cells sorted from spleen or lymph node cells, taken before intestinal transplant. These receptors were collected from a human donor who received an intestinal transplant.

CDR3 bases: TGTGCCAGCAGCAGAGGACAGCTCAATCAGCCCCAGCATTTT. Protein: CASSRGQLNQPQHF. V is TRBV7-6 and J is TRBJ1-5; perhaps TRBD1 as D (6 bases). V lost 5 bases to trimming and J lost 3 bases, with 11 bases between them. This CDR3 has 14 amino acids. The germline V gene has CDR1 SGHVS and CDR2 FNYEAQ.

The rearrangement uses TRBV28 and TRBJ2-7; D might be TRBD2 (5 bases). Germline V CDR1 and CDR2: MDHEN, SYDVKM. The CDR3 runs to 10 residues. The V end lost 10 bases, the J end lost 12 bases, and 16 bases lay between the germline ends. The CDR3 DNA reads TGTGCCAAAACAGCGGTCCGTTGGTACTTC. This codes for CAKTAVRWYF.

The chain recombines TRBV5-6 with TRBJ2-3; TRBD2 is a possible D gene (5 bases). Germline V lookup: CDR1 SGHDT, CDR2 YYEEEE. CDR3 length: 16 residues. The ends were cut back, 4 bases at V and 2 bases at J, with 17 bases in the middle. CDR3: CASSPRTLTYTDTQYF. CDR3 DNA sequence: TGTGCCAGCAGCCCTCGGACTCTCACCTACACAGATACGCAGTATTTT.

Remarks on this clone: The same CDR3 arises from other DNA sequences in this sample as well. The gene calls are TRBV11-2 and TRBJ2-7, with a tentative D call TRBD1 (6 bases). The germline V gene encodes CDR1 SGHAT and CDR2 FQNNGV. V was shortened by 3 bases and J by 4 bases, with 10 bases between the two germline ends. The CDR3 runs to 13 residues. CDR3 bases: TGTGCCAGCAGCTTGGAAACAGGGTACGAGCAGTACTTC. Protein: CASSLETGYEQYF.

The gene calls are TRBV6-5 and TRBJ2-1; D perhaps matches TRBD2 (6 bases). The V gene lost 5 bases and the J gene lost 6 bases, with 14 bases spanning the gap. The CDR3 sequence is 14 residues long. CDR1 is MNHEY, CDR2 SVGAGI, per germline. This CDR3 is CASSPTSFTNEQFF. The CDR3 bases are TGTGCCAGCAGTCCGACTAGTTTCACCAATGAGCAGTTCTTC.

This clone was seen only once. Additional DNA sequences in this sample encode the identical CDR3. The gene calls are TRBV9 and TRBJ2-7; 7 nucleotides match TRBD1. V lost 4 bases and J lost 1; bases outside the gene matches: 8. This CDR3 has 15 amino acids. Germline CDR1 is SGDLS and CDR2 is YYNGEE. This chain's CDR3 is CASSPRQGESYEQYF. For the CDR3, the DNA is TGTGCCAGCAGCCCCAGACAGGGTGAATCCTACGAGCAGTACTTC.

The chain employs TRBV5-4 and TRBJ1-2, with D hard to call. Per germline, CDR1 SGHNT and CDR2 YYREEE (reference sequence). The CDR3 is made up of 14 amino acids. V was cut by 2 bases and J by 6 bases, with 14 bases left in between. CDR3 DNA: TGTGCCAGCAGCTTTCGAGCGGCGGCGGATGGCTACACCTTC. Encoded protein: CASSFRAAADGYTF. The whole variable domain, filled in from reference TRBV5-4 and TRBJ1-2, reads ETGVTQSPTHLIKTRGQQVTLRCSSQSGHNTVSWYQQALGQGPQFIFQYYREEENGRGNFPPRFSGLQFPNYSSELNVNALELDDSALYLCASSFRAAADGYTFGSGTRLTVV.

The chain employs TRBV6-5 and TRBJ2-1; possible D gene TRBD2, 5 bases. Trimming shortened V by 0 bases and J by 6 bases, and 15 bases separated the two germline ends. This CDR3 is built from 16 residues. From germline, CDR1 is MNHEY and CDR2 SVGAGI. This chain's CDR3 is CASSYSISLAVNEQFF. The CDR3 nucleotides read TGTGCCAGCAGTTACTCGATCTCCCTAGCTGTCAATGAGCAGTTCTTC.

This clone was seen more than once but under ten times. The V call is TRBV9, the J call TRBJ2-1; unclear D gene. This CDR3 comprises 13 residues. V dropped 4 bases and J dropped 0 bases, with 5 bases sitting between them. Looked up from germline, CDR1 is SGDLS and CDR2 is YYNGEE. The CDR3 DNA is TGTGCCAGCAGCCAGAACTCCTACAATGAGCAGTTCTTC. It specifies CASSQNSYNEQFF.